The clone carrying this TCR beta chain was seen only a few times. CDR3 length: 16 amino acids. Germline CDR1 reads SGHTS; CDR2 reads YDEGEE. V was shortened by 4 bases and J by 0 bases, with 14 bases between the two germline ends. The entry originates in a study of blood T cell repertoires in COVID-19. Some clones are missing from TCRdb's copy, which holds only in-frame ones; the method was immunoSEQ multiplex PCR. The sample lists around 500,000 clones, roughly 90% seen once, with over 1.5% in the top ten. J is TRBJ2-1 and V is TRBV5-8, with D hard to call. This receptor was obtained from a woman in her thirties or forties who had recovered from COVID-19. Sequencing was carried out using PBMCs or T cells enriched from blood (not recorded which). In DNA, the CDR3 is TGTGCCAGCAGCGCTATTGTCCTAAGCTCCTACAATGAGCAGTTCTTC. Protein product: CASSAIVLSSYNEQFF. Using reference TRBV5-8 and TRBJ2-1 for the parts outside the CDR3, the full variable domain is EAGVTQSPTHLIKTRGQQATLRCSPISGHTSVYWYQQALGLGLQFLLWYDEGEERNRGNFPPRFSGRQFPNYSSELNVNALELEDSALYLCASSAIVLSSYNEQFFGPGTRLTVL.